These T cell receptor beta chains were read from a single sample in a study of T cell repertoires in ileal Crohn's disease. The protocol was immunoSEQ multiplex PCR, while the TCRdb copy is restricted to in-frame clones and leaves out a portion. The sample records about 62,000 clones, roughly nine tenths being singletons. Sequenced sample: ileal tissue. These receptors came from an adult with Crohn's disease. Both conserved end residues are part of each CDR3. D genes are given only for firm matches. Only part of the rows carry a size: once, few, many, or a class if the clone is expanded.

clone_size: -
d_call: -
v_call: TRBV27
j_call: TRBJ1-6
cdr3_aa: CATRDTDNSPLHF
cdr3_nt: TGTGCCACCCGGGACACCGATAATTCACCCCTCCACTTT

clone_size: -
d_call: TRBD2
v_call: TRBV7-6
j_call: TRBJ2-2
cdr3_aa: CASSHGTSGRGATGELFF
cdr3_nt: TGTGCCAGCAGCCACGGGACTAGCGGGAGAGGTGCCACCGGGGAGCTGTTTTTT

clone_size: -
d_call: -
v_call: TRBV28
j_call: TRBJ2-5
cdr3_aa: CASSSMTGLGETQYF
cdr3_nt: TGTGCCAGCAGTTCGATGACAGGATTAGGGGAGACCCAGTACTTC

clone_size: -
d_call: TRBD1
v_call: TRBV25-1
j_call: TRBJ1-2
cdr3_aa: CASSEAAGQGLDYGYTF
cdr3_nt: TGTGCCAGCAGTGAAGCGGCGGGACAGGGTTTGGACTATGGCTACACCTTC

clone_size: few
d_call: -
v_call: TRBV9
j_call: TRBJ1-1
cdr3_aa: CASSVTQGLNTEAFF
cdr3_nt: TGTGCCAGCAGCGTAACTCAGGGATTGAACACTGAAGCTTTCTTT

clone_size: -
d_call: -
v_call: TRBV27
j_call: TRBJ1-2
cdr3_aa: CASSSGTGGYGYTF
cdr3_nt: TGTGCCAGCAGTTCCGGGACGGGAGGCTATGGCTACACCTTC

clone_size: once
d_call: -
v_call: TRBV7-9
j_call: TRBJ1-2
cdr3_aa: CASRGGDPKDGGYGYTF
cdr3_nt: TGTGCCAGCAGGGGCGGGGACCCTAAGGACGGCGGATATGGCTACACCTTC

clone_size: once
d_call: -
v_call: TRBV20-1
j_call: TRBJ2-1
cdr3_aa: CSAVLGGEQFF
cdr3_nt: TGCAGTGCGGTACTAGGAGGGGAGCAGTTCTTC

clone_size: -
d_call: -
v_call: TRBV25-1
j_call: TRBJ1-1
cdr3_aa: CASSDVRGTEAFF
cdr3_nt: TGTGCCAGCAGTGATGTCAGGGGCACTGAAGCTTTCTTT

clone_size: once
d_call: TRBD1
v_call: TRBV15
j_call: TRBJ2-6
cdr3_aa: CATSAKGQGVISGANVLTF
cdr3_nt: TGTGCCACCAGTGCGAAAGGACAGGGCGTCATCTCTGGGGCCAACGTCCTGACTTTC

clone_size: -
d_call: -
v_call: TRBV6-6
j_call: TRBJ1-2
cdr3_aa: CASSYFPDTTYGYTF
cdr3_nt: TGTGCCAGCAGTTACTTTCCGGACACGACCTATGGCTACACCTTC

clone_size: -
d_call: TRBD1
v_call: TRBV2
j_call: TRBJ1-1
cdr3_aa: CASRQDRMNTEAFF
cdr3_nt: TGTGCCAGCAGGCAGGACAGGATGAACACTGAAGCTTTCTTT

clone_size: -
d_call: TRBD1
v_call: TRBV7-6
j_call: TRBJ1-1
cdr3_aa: CASSLERTGGNTEAFF
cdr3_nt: TGTGCCAGCAGCTTAGAACGGACAGGGGGTAACACTGAAGCTTTCTTT

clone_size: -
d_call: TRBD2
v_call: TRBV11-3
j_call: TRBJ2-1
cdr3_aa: CASSLGGVAGHNEQFF
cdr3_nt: TGTGCCAGCAGCTTAGGTGGCGTAGCGGGCCACAATGAGCAGTTCTTC

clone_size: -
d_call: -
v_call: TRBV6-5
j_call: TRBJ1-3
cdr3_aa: CASSTGSGNTIYF
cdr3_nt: TGTGCCAGCAGTACAGGGTCTGGAAACACCATATATTTT

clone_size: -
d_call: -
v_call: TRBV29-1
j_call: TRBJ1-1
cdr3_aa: CSVATQGAEAFF
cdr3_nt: TGCAGCGTTGCAACACAGGGAGCTGAAGCTTTCTTT

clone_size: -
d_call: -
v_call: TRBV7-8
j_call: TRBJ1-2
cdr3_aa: CASSLGGYGYTF
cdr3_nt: TGTGCCAGCAGCTTAGGAGGATATGGCTACACCTTC

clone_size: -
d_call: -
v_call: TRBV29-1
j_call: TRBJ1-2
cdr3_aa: CGLGQINYGYTF
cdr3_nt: TGCGGCCTTGGACAAATCAACTATGGCTACACCTTC

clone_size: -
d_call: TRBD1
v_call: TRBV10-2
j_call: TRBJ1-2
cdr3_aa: CASSDDRDYGYTF
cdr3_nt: TGCGCCAGCAGTGATGACAGGGATTATGGCTACACCTTC

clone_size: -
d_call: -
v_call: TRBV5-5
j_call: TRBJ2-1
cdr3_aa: CASSLESDRNEQFF
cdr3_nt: TGTGCCAGCAGCTTGGAATCGGACAGAAATGAGCAGTTCTTC

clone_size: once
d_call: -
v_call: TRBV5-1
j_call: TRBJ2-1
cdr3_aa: CASSFLAGTNNEQFF
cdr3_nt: TGCGCCAGCAGCTTTCTGGCGGGAACAAACAATGAGCAGTTCTTC

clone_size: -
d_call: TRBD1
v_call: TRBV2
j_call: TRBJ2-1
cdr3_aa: CASGKGANEQFF
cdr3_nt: TGTGCCAGCGGGAAGGGGGCGAATGAGCAGTTCTTC

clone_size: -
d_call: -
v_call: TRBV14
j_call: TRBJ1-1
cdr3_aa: CASSQDRGAVNTEAFF
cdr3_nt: TGTGCCAGCAGCCAAGACCGGGGGGCCGTGAACACTGAAGCTTTCTTT

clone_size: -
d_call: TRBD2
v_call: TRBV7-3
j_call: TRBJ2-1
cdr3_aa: CASSSGTSGSSYNEQFF
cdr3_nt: TGTGCCAGCAGCTCAGGGACTAGCGGGAGTTCCTACAATGAGCAGTTCTTC

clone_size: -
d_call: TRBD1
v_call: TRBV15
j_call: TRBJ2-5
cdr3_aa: CATSRDNRGQETQYF
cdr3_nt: TGTGCCACCAGCAGAGATAACAGGGGTCAAGAGACCCAGTACTTC

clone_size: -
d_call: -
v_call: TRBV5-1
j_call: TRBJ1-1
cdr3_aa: CASSLVGHPANTEAFF
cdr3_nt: TGCGCCAGCAGCCTGGTCGGACACCCGGCGAACACTGAAGCTTTCTTT

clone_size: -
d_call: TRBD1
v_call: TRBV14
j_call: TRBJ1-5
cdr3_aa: CASSLNIRDRDSNQPQHF
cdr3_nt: TGTGCCAGCAGCCTTAATATCCGGGACAGGGATAGCAATCAGCCCCAGCATTTT

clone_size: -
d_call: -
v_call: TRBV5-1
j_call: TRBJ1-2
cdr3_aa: CASSLGRHYGYTF
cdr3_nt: TGCGCCAGCAGCTTGGGCAGGCACTATGGCTACACCTTC

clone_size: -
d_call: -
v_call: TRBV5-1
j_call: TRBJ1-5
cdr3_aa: CASSLWSGGNQPQHF
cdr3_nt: TGCGCCAGCAGCTTGTGGAGTGGTGGCAATCAGCCCCAGCATTTT

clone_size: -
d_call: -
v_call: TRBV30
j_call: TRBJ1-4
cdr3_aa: CASISPSPGGEKLFF
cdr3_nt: TGTGCCTCCATCAGTCCGTCACCGGGAGGTGAAAAACTGTTTTTT

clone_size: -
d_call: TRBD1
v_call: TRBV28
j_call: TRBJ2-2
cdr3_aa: CASSLRQGRTGELFF
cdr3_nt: TGTGCCAGCAGTTTGCGACAGGGTAGGACCGGGGAGCTGTTTTTT

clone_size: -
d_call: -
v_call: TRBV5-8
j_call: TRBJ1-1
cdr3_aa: CASSPVGGRNTEAFF
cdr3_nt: TGTGCCAGCAGCCCCGTTGGTGGGAGGAACACTGAAGCTTTCTTT

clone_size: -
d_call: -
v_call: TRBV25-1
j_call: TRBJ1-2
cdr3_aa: CASSYSVADGYTF
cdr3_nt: TGTGCCAGCAGCTATTCGGTCGCCGATGGCTACACCTTC

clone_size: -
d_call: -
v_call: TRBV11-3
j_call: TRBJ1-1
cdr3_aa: CASSFSRAGVAFF
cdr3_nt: TGTGCCAGCAGCTTTAGCAGGGCGGGAGTAGCTTTCTTT

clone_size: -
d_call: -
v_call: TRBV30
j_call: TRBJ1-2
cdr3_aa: CAWGLYYGYTF
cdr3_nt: TGTGCCTGGGGCCTCTACTATGGCTACACCTTC

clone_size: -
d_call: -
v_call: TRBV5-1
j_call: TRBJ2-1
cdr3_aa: CASSDLDTGNEQFF
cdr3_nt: TGCGCCAGCAGCGACCTAGATACCGGCAATGAGCAGTTCTTC

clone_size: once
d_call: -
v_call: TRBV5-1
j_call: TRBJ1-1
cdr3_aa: CASSLDMNTEAFF
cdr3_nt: TGCGCCAGCAGCTTGGACATGAACACTGAAGCTTTCTTT

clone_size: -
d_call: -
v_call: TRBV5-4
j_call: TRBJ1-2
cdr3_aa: CASSLGDPGVFGYTF
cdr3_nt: TGTGCCAGCAGCTTGGGAGACCCCGGGGTTTTTGGCTACACCTTC

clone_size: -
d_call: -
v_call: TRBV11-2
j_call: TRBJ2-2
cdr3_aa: CASSLRYTGELFF
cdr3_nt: TGTGCCAGCAGCCTCCGTTATACCGGGGAGCTGTTTTTT

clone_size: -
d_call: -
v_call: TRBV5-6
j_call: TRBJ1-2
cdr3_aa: CASTALGAGYTF
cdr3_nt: TGTGCCAGCACTGCTTTGGGGGCTGGCTACACCTTC

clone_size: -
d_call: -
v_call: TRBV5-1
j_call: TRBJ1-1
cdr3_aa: CASSLVPGEMNTEAFF
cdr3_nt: TGCGCCAGCAGCTTGGTGCCAGGGGAAATGAACACTGAAGCTTTCTTT

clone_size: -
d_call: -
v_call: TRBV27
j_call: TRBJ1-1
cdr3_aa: CASSPRGSGVVTEAFF
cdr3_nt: TGTGCCAGCAGCCCCAGAGGATCGGGTGTTGTCACTGAAGCTTTCTTT

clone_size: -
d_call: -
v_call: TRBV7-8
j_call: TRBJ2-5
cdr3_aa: CASSLAGVGETQYF
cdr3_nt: TGTGCCAGCAGCTTAGCAGGGGTTGGGGAGACCCAGTACTTC